This T cell receptor (beta chain) was retrieved from a study of vaccination effects on CD4 cells after COVID-19. The overall study: Samples were taken post-vaccine, and their median timing was 72 days after the second dose.

In regard to this clone: The target antigen is unknown.

CDR1 is ENHRY and CDR2 is SYGVKD in the germline V gene. The CDR3 extends over 16 amino acids. V was clipped by 3 bases and J by 9 bases; unmatched bases: 12. Generated by immunoSEQ multiplex PCR, the TCRdb table keeps only in-frame clones and is missing some. The sample lists approximately 78,000 clones; 80% to 85% were seen once. Under the ViraFEST assay, PBMC were stimulated with viral peptide pools so that antigen-specific CD4+ T cells expanded. Sequencing was performed afterwards. Culture lasted around eleven days before CD4+ T cell isolation. All participants had two doses of either the BNT162b2 or mRNA-1273 vaccine.

The input for sequencing was CD4+ T cells from PBMCs cultured with HCoV-229E spike peptides, taken after COVID-19 vaccination. This TCR derives from a human donor who received a COVID-19 vaccine. The chain carries TRBV10-3 and TRBJ2-1, with 9 bases that match TRBD2. The CDR3 DNA reads as TGTGCCATCAGTGATGCGCGGGGGGGGGCCCAGAGTGAGCAGTTCTTC. It codes for CAISDARGGAQSEQFF.